One and the same sample provided the 5 T cell receptor beta chains below, sequenced in a study of beta chain features in type 1 diabetes. General study findings and limits: TCRB CDR3s were moderately but significantly shorter in Type 1 diabetes patients in all four CD4+ subsets.

No antigen has been assigned to these receptors. Expressed TCRB transcripts were sequenced after all isolated RNA was converted to cDNA. The table came from immunoSEQ multiplex PCR; TCRdb's copy has only in-frame clones and leaves some out. The table has more than 100,000 clones, about 17% seen once. Sequenced input: central memory CD4+ T cells from blood. The receptors derive from a man under 40 with type 1 diabetes.

This clone appeared a few times. The rearrangement joins TRBV29-1 to TRBJ2-2; D remains unclear. V dropped 3 bases and J dropped 2 bases, with 7 bases sitting between them. Germline CDR1 SQVTM, CDR2 ANQGSEA. This CDR3 region has 13 residues. CDR3 sequence (DNA): TGCAGCGTTGACAGCTTAAACACCGGGGAGCTGTTTTTT. Encoded protein: CSVDSLNTGELFF.

The rearrangement uses TRBV27 and TRBJ2-3; D tentatively reads TRBD1 or TRBD2 (6 bases each). The CDR3 covers 17 residues. V lost 1 base to trimming and J lost 3 bases, with 17 bases between them. Per the germline V gene, CDR1 is MNHEY and CDR2 is SMNVEV (reference sequence). The CDR3 nucleotides read TGTGCCAGCAGTTTATGGTTTCGGGGGCCCTCAACAGATACGCAGTATTTT. Its protein product is CASSLWFRGPSTDTQYF.

This clone was counted only a few times. V and J are TRBV4-3 and TRBJ2-3; D could derive from TRBD1 or TRBD2 (5 bases each). V dropped 0 bases and J dropped 4 bases, with 8 bases sitting between them. This CDR3 contains 14 residues. Germline lookup yields CDR1 LGHNA and CDR2 YSLEER. The CDR3 DNA reads TGCGCCAGCAGCCAAGAAGGGACCGCAGATACGCAGTATTTT. Amino acids: CASSQEGTADTQYF.

This clone was seen a few times. The chain is built from TRBV14 and TRBJ2-3, with no clear D. The germline V gene has CDR1 SGHDN and CDR2 FVKESK. Deletions cut 6 bases from V and 1 base from J, with 17 bases between. This CDR3 is 16 amino acids long. The DNA of the CDR3 is TGTGCCAGCAGACCTAATTCCTTTGAGCGCACAGATACGCAGTATTTT. Encoded protein: CASRPNSFERTDTQYF.

The J gene is TRBJ2-1, the V gene TRBV19, with TRBD1 matching over 7 bases. Germline CDR1 LNHDA, CDR2 SQIVND (reference sequence). Unmatched junction bases numbered 4, after V lost 6 bases and J lost 5 bases. The CDR3 extends over 13 amino acids. As DNA, the CDR3 is TGTGCCAGTAGCCGGGACAGTAACAATGAGCAGTTCTTC. Its translation is CASSRDSNNEQFF.